This TCR beta chain comes out of a study of T cells in narcolepsy. Study at large: Donors had narcolepsy type 1 or type 2, or were healthy controls. Study results and limitations: Autoreactive HCRT-specific and TRIB2-specific clonotypes were marked in same-patient CSF-versus-blood CD4+ comparisons. Blood of same and different patients, but not healthy controls, reportedly held recurring autoreactive clonotypes.

About this clone: No antigen is known for it.

This CDR3 region has 16 residues. Trimming took 0 bases from V and 1 from J, leaving 12 bases between them. Germline-derived CDR1 and CDR2 are LGHNA and YNFKEQ. Produced via immunoSEQ multiplex PCR; TCRdb's table is partial and in-frame only. The sample consists of roughly 10,000 clones, roughly 77% of them appearing once. The sample consisted of CD45RA- memory CD8+ T cells from PBMCs. V usage is TRBV4-2 and J usage is TRBJ1-2, with D uncertain. This TCR was recovered from a human donor with narcolepsy. CDR3 sequence reads: CASSQDLEKINYGYTF. In nucleotides, the CDR3 is TGTGCCAGCAGCCAAGACCTGGAGAAGATTAACTATGGCTACACCTTC.